What follows are 21 T cell receptor beta chains derived from one specimen sequenced in a study of T cells in Graves' hyperthyroidism and ophthalmopathy. TCR beta CDR3 regions were amplified from RNA transcripts. Researchers ran a first-round RT-PCR on the TCR CDR3 using the HTBI primer set. TCRdb independently ran MiXCR on the multiplex PCR reads; one entry per CDR3 protein. The data show 500,000 to 650,000 distinct CDR3 sequences, with 15% to 20% seen just once and about 45% held by the top ten. Sequencing input: blood. The origin of the receptors is a middle-aged man with Graves' ophthalmopathy.

V gene TRBV20-1 combines with J gene TRBJ2-7; D is perhaps TRBD2 (5 bases). The CDR3 has 13 amino acids. Germline V gives CDR1 DFQATT, CDR2 SNEGSKA (reference sequence). The ends were cut back, 3 bases at V and 4 bases at J, with 13 bases in the middle. CDR3 coding DNA: TGCAGTGCTAGTCGGGGTCTTGGGTACGAGCAGTACTTC. Its translation is CSASRGLGYEQYF.

There are a few counts of this clonotype. The J gene is TRBJ1-2, the V gene TRBV6-1; D is undetermined. From germline, CDR1 is MNHNS and CDR2 SASEGT. The CDR3 is made up of 13 amino acids. V was clipped by 2 bases and J by 1 base, with 5 bases between them. The CDR3 DNA is TGTGCCAGCAGTGAATCAGTTAACTATGGCTACACCTTC. It yields the protein CASSESVNYGYTF.

There are many counts of this clonotype. The chain joins TRBV18 to TRBJ2-7; 12 nucleotides line up with TRBD1. Trimming cost V 3 bases and J 9 bases; bases outside gene matches: 3. The CDR3 consists of 13 residues. Germline assignment: CDR1 KGHSH and CDR2 LQKENI. As DNA, the CDR3 is TGTGCCAGCTCACCCGGGACAGGGGGCCGGCAGTACTTC. Translation: CASSPGTGGRQYF.

This clonotype was recorded many times. The chain uses TRBV3-1 and TRBJ1-6; no reliable D call. Germline V gene lookup returns CDR1 LGHDT and CDR2 YNNKEL (reference sequence). This CDR3 spans 17 amino acids. Trimming removed 0 bases at V and 3 bases at J, with 12 bases between. The DNA of the CDR3 is TGTGCCAGCAGCCAAGAGGGTGGGCAGCTCTATAATTCACCCCTCCACTTT. The encoded protein is CASSQEGGQLYNSPLHF. Based on the CDR3 plus reference TRBV3-1 and TRBJ1-6, the full variable domain is DTAVSQTPKYLVTQMGNDKSIKCEQNLGHDTMYWYKQDSKKFLKIMFSYNNKELIINETVPNRFSPKSPDKAHLNLHINSLELGDSAVYFCASSQEGGQLYNSPLHFGNGTRLTVT.

This clonotype has only a few counts. The chain couples TRBV12-3 or TRBV12-4 to TRBJ2-2, with D maybe TRBD2 (5 bases). V shed 4 bases and J shed 6 bases, with 12 bases lying between them. The CDR3 is 14 amino acids. CDR3 nucleotides: TGTGCCAGCAGTTCCGGGGTTAGGGCCGGGGAGCTGTTTTTT. Its translation is CASSSGVRAGELFF.

The rearrangement uses TRBV28 and TRBJ2-1, with D perhaps matching TRBD1 (6 bases). The CDR3 has 16 amino acids. V gave up 5 bases and J gave up 3 bases, with 17 bases separating them. Germline V gene sequence: CDR1 MDHEN, CDR2 SYDVKM. CDR3 bases: TGTGCCAGCAGTCCGGACAGTGAAATTAACTACAATGAGCAGTTCTTC. Protein: CASSPDSEINYNEQFF.

This clonotype appeared many times. This chain uses TRBV30 with TRBJ1-2; D ambiguous. The CDR3 spans 12 residues. Trimming took 2 bases from V and 8 from J, leaving 12 bases between them. Germline CDR1 GTSNPN, CDR2 SVGIG (reference sequence). CDR3 loop: CAWSPWAGGYTF. CDR3 DNA: TGTGCCTGGAGTCCTTGGGCCGGCGGCTACACCTTC.

This clonotype occurred many times. The J gene is TRBJ2-7, the V gene TRBV28; unclear D gene. V was shortened by 2 bases and J by 3 bases, with 14 bases between the two germline ends. Looked up from germline, CDR1 is MDHEN and CDR2 is SYDVKM. The CDR3 is 15 residues long. CDR3 loop: CASSLNQVVRYEQYF. Here the CDR3 DNA reads TGTGCCAGCAGTTTAAATCAGGTCGTTCGCTACGAGCAGTACTTC.

This chain joins TRBV7-2 and TRBJ2-5; 10 positions match TRBD2. The J segment lost 2 bases and the V segment lost 3 bases, leaving 6 bases of the junction unmatched. Looked up from germline, CDR1 is SGHTA and CDR2 is FQGNSA. The CDR3 has 16 amino acids. CDR3 region: CASSFIAGGLQETQYF. CDR3 coding DNA: TGTGCCAGCAGCTTTATAGCGGGGGGCCTTCAAGAGACCCAGTACTTC.

This clonotype showed up many times. This rearrangement joins TRBV7-2 to TRBJ2-7; TRBD2 is a possible D gene (5 bases). Germline CDR1 SGHTA, CDR2 FQGNSA. The CDR3 length is 14 residues. The V gene lost 5 bases and the J gene lost 4 bases, with 15 bases spanning the gap. CDR3 DNA: TGTGCCAGCAGCCCGGGATTCCTGGGGTACGAGCAGTACTTC. It encodes CASSPGFLGYEQYF.

This clonotype was detected only a few times. The chain carries TRBV4-2 and TRBJ2-1; D is possibly TRBD2 (6 bases). The CDR3 runs to 14 residues. Trimming took off 1 base at V and 2 bases at J, with 6 bases between the two ends. In germline, CDR1 is LGHNA, CDR2 YNFKEQ. The CDR3 DNA is TGTGCCAGCAGCCAAGCTAGCGCCTACAATGAGCAGTTCTTC. Amino acids: CASSQASAYNEQFF.

Here the CDR3 DNA reads TGTGCCAGCGGCGCGCTTGCTGTGTCTGGGGCCAACGTCCTGACTTTC. Protein product: CASGALAVSGANVLTF. This chain connects TRBV2 to TRBJ2-6; no reliable D call. V dropped 8 bases and J dropped 1 base, with 15 bases sitting between them. CDR1 is SNHLY and CDR2 is FYNNEI in the germline V gene. The CDR3 has 16 residues.

This clonotype was observed at least ten times. V and J are TRBV30 and TRBJ1-1; no clear D. This CDR3 has 12 amino acids. Germline V gene sequence: CDR1 GTSNPN, CDR2 SVGIG (reference sequence). Trimming took 3 bases from V and 6 from J, leaving 11 bases between them. Written as DNA, the CDR3 is TGTGCCTGGAGGGCACAAGACCCTGAAGCTTTCTTT. It specifies CAWRAQDPEAFF.

The chain couples TRBV7-2 to TRBJ2-1; 9 nucleotides align to TRBD2. The V gene end was trimmed by 0 bases and the J gene end by 5 bases; junction bases not matched to a gene: 8. CDR3 length equals 17 residues. Per the germline V gene, CDR1 is SGHTA and CDR2 is FQGNSA. The CDR3 region is CASSLAITSGPDNEQFF. DNA for the CDR3: TGTGCCAGCAGCTTAGCTATAACTAGCGGGCCGGACAATGAGCAGTTCTTC.

The V call is TRBV12-3 or TRBV12-4, the J call TRBJ1-5; a weak D match, TRBD1 (6 bases). The CDR3 runs 13 residues. Trimming shortened V by 6 bases and J by 4 bases, and 10 bases separated the two germline ends. For the CDR3, the DNA is TGTGCCAGCAGGCCCGGACAGAATCAGCCCCAGCATTTT. Protein: CASRPGQNQPQHF.

The CDR3 loop reads CASRLQGFLETQYF. The CDR3 DNA follows: TGTGCCAGCAGATTACAGGGTTTTTTAGAGACCCAGTACTTC. This chain joins TRBV7-6 and TRBJ2-5; perhaps TRBD1 as D (6 bases). CDR3 length: 14 amino acids. The germline V gene has CDR1 SGHVS and CDR2 FNYEAQ. Trimming stripped 6 bases from V and 4 bases from J, with 15 bases between.

Ten or more counts support this clonotype. A read error may account for a junction end that differs from germline. The genes are TRBV5-1 and TRBJ2-5; the D gene is possibly TRBD2 (6 bases). Looked up from germline, CDR1 is SGHRS and CDR2 is YFSETQ. The CDR3 is 13 amino acids. CDR3 nucleotide sequence: TGTGCCAGCAGTTTAGGGACTGAAGAGACCCAGTACTTC. This translates into CASSLGTEETQYF.

This clonotype was seen a handful of times. CDR3 loop: CASSLTGVDQPQHF. CDR3 bases: TGTGCCAGCAGCCTCACAGGGGTGGATCAGCCCCAGCATTTT. The chain couples TRBV5-6 to TRBJ1-5; 7 positions agree with TRBD1. The CDR3 runs 14 residues. CDR1 and CDR2 from the germline V gene are SGHDT and YYEEEE. The J segment lost 5 bases and the V segment lost 4 bases, leaving 6 bases of the junction unmatched. The full variable domain, in which reference TRBV5-6 and TRBJ1-5 provide the parts outside the CDR3, is DAGVTQSPTHLIKTRGQQVTLRCSPKSGHDTVSWYQQALGQGPQFIFQYYEEEERQRGNFPDRFSGHQFPNYSSELNVNALLLGDSALYLCASSLTGVDQPQHFGDGTRLSIL.

This clonotype was counted many times. The chain is built from TRBV12-3 or TRBV12-4 and TRBJ1-1; D may be TRBD1 (5 bases). This CDR3 comprises 15 residues. Trimming stripped 6 bases from V and 0 bases from J, with 14 bases between. As DNA, the CDR3 is TGTGCCAGCAGGGGGCAGGGAGCCATGAACACTGAAGCTTTCTTT. Translating gives CASRGQGAMNTEAFF.

In its sample, this clonotype was seen many times. CDR3 amino acids: CASSSYGGEAFF. DNA of the CDR3: TGTGCCAGCAGCTCTTACGGGGGTGAAGCTTTCTTT. The chain couples TRBV7-2 to TRBJ1-1; perhaps TRBD1 as D (5 bases). Germline-derived CDR1 and CDR2 are SGHTA and FQGNSA. The length of the CDR3 is 12 residues. V lost 4 bases and J lost 7, with 10 bases in between. Based on the CDR3 plus reference TRBV7-2 and TRBJ1-1, the full variable domain is GAGVSQSPSNKVTEKGKDVELRCDPISGHTALYWYRQSLGQGLEFLIYFQGNSAPDKSGLPSDRFSAERTGGSVSTLTIQRTQQEDSAVYLCASSSYGGEAFFGQGTRLTVV.

This clonotype was seen many times. The chain combines TRBV7-8 with TRBJ2-2; 8 nucleotides match TRBD1. V lost 2 bases, J lost 2 bases, and 4 bases stayed unmatched. The CDR3 covers 16 residues. Germline V lookup: CDR1 SGHVS, CDR2 FQNEAQ. CDR3 DNA: TGTGCCAGCAGCTTACATCCAGGGGGCAACACCGGGGAGCTGTTTTTT. This sequence encodes CASSLHPGGNTGELFF.